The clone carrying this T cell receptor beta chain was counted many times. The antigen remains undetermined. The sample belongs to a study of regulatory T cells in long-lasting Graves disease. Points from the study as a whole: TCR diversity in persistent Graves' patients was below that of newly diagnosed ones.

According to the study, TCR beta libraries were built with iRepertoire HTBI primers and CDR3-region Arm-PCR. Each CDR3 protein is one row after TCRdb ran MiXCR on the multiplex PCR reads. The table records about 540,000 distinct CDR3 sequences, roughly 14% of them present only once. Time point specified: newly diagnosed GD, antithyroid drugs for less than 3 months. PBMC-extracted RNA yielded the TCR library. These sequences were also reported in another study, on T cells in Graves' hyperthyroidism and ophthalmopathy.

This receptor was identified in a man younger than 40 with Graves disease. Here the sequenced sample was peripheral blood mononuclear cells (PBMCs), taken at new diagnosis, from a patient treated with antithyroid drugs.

The CDR3 spells CASGLSGNTIYF. CDR3 sequence (DNA): TGTGCCAGCGGACTCTCTGGAAACACCATATATTTT. The chain recombines TRBV6-1 with TRBJ1-3; D ambiguous. In germline, CDR1 is MNHNS, CDR2 SASEGT. V lost 8 bases to trimming and J lost 0 bases, with 5 bases between them. CDR3 size: 12 residues.